This T cell receptor beta chain emerged from a study of blood T cell repertoires in COVID-19. Looking at the study overall: Spain, Italy and the United States supplied samples that represented acute and convalescent COVID-19. From T cells, B-cell-depleted T cells, or PBMCs came the material, which was cDNA or gDNA.

Authors' analysis steps: It was from reference gene primer amplification that nucleated cell counts were estimated. TCRdb's table, derived via immunoSEQ multiplex PCR, lists solely in-frame clones and lacks some. That table is the source of V, J and clone size, and D and trimming were worked out from the DNA. Of roughly 110,000 clones listed, approximately 90% were seen once; the top ten hold about 4.5%. Source material: peripheral blood. The origin of this receptor is a woman between 50 and 59 years old with acute or convalescent COVID-19.

The CDR3, as DNA: TGTGCCAGCAGGACGGACTTTAAAGAGACCCAGTACTTC. It is translated as CASRTDFKETQYF. The chain has TRBV12-3 or TRBV12-4 and TRBJ2-5, with D possibly matching TRBD2 (5 bases). Deletions cut 6 bases from V and 3 bases from J, with 11 bases between. This CDR3 has 13 residues.